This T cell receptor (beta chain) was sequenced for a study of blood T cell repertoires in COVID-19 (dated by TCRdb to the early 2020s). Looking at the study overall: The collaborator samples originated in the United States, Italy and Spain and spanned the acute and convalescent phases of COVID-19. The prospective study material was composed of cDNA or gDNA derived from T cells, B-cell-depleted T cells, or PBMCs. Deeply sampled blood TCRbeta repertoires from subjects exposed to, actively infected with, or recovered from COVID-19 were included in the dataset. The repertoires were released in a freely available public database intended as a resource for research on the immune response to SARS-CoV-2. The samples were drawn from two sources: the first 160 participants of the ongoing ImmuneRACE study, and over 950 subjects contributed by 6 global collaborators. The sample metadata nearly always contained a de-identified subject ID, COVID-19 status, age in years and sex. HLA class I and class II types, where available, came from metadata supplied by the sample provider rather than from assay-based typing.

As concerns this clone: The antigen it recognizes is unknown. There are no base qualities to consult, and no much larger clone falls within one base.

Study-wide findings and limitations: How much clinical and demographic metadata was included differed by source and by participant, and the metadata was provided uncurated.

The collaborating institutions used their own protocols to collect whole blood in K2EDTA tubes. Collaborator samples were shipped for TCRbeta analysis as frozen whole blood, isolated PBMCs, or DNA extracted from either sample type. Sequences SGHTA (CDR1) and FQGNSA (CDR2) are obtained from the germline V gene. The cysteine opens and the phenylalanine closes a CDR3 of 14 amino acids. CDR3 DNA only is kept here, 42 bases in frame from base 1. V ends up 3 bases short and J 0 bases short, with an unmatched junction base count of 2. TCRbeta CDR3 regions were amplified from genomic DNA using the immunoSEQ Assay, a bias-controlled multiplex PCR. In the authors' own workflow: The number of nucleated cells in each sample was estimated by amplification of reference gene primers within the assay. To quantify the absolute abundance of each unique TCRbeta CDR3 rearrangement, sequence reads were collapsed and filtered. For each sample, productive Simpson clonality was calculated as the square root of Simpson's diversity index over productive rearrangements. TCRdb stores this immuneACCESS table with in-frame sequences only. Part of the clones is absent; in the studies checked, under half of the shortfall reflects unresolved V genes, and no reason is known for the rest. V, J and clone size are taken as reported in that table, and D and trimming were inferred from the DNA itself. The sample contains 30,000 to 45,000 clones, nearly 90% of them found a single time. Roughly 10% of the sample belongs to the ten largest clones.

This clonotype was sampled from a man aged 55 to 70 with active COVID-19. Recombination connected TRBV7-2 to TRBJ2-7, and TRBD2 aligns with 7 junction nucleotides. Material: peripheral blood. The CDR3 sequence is CASSFRTSSYEQYF. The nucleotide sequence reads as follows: TGTGCCAGCAGCTTCCGGACTAGCTCCTACGAGCAGTACTTC. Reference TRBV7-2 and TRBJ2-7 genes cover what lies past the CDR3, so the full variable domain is GAGVSQSPSNKVTEKGKDVELRCDPISGHTALYWYRQSLGQGLEFLIYFQGNSAPDKSGLPSDRFSAERTGGSVSTLTIQRTQQEDSAVYLCASSFRTSSYEQYFGPGTRLTVT.